The entry that follows covers one T cell receptor beta chain sequence. Its antigen is unknown. The data stem from a study of shared clonotypes between healthy human individuals. Findings and limits, study-wide: Depth of sequencing was expected to influence donor clonotype sharing.

Every subset had its genomic DNA shared out evenly among several immunoSEQ plates. TCRdb keeps only in-frame clones here, not all; method: immunoSEQ multiplex PCR. The sample has around 640,000 clones, about 95% seen once; the top ten hold approximately 0.1%. Naive CD8 isolation took CD45RO-negative cells positively selected for CCR7 and excluded terminally differentiated effector memory CD45RA+ cells. All the donors were Caucasian adults who lived in Nashville, Tennessee. The origin of this receptor is a woman between 25 and 40 years old in good health. Input material: naive CD8+ T cells sorted from blood.

Here the CDR3 reads CASSSGSTGELFF. CDR3 bases: TGTGCCAGCAGCTCGGGAAGCACCGGGGAGCTGTTTTTT. The V call is TRBV5-6, the J call TRBJ2-2; possible D gene TRBD2, 5 bases. Germline V CDR1 and CDR2: SGHDT, YYEEEE. The V and J ends lost 3 bases and 4 bases respectively, with 7 bases between them. CDR3 size: 13 residues.